This T cell receptor beta chain was captured in a study of cytomegalovirus exposure and HLA in healthy donors. This clone was seen a few times. Antigen: not known. The V end was cut by 5 bases, the J end by 0 bases, with 10 bases between. The CDR3 has 14 amino acids. Germline CDR1 reads MGHRA; CDR2 reads YSYEKL. Sampled while nominally healthy, donors likely had unrecorded immune exposures. Whole-study findings and limits: Later on, a genetic analysis was performed. It linked a missense variant in DCLRE1C with V- and J-gene trimming of TCR beta. It was taken for granted in presence/absence analyses that sequencing depth across donors was roughly uniform. In vitro experiments confirmed that a few CMV-associated chains were specific for CMV antigens.

Primers for the PCR totalled 60 Vbeta and 13 Jbeta. This table comes from immunoSEQ multiplex PCR, and its TCRdb copy is limited to in-frame clones, with some not included. Among some 160,000 clones listed, 82% were seen once. The TCR sequence derives from a woman between 45 and 65 years old in good health and CMV-seronegative. The material sequenced was PBMCs. This chain links TRBV4-1 with TRBJ1-1, with TRBD1 as a possible D gene (5 bases). The CDR3 sequence is CASSEKQVNTEAFF. The DNA of the CDR3 is TGCGCCAGCAGCGAAAAACAGGTGAACACTGAAGCTTTCTTT.